This TCR beta chain was documented in a study of T cell changes during pregnancy in multiple sclerosis. J gave up 0 bases and V 4 bases, and 9 bases lay outside the gene matches. From germline, CDR1 is SGHRS and CDR2 YFSETQ. The CDR3 extends over 17 amino acids. Sequenced by immunoSEQ multiplex PCR; TCRdb stores in-frame clones only, minus some. This table holds 40,000 or so clones, roughly nine tenths found once. The clonotype was recovered from a female donor with multiple sclerosis, enrolled in a pregnancy study. The chain couples TRBV5-1 to TRBJ2-1; 8 bases are a match to TRBD2. This specimen consisted of CD8+ T cells from peripheral blood mononuclear cells, obtained before pregnancy. Written as DNA, the CDR3 is TGCGCCAGCAGCCTCAGGCGGGGGGTTAGCTCCTACAATGAGCAGTTCTTC. The encoded protein is CASSLRRGVSSYNEQFF. The full variable domain, with the rest looked up from reference TRBV5-1 and TRBJ2-1, is KAGVTQTPRYLIKTRGQQVTLSCSPISGHRSVSWYQQTPGQGLQFLFEYFSETQRNKGNFPGRFSGRQFSNSRSEMNVSTLELGDSALYLCASSLRRGVSSYNEQFFGPGTRLTVL.